The rows below give T cell receptor beta chains drawn from one sample of a study of response to subunit inactivated influenza vaccine. Using its own MiXCR run on the RT-PCR reads, TCRdb lists one record per CDR3 protein. Seen here are 300,000 to 350,000 distinct CDR3 sequences, less than 25% observed once, and the top ten hold around 9.6%. The sample here was PBMCs from blood, taken approximately 22 months after vaccination. The receptors were gathered from a man aged 45 to 75 who received an inactivated influenza vaccine. Both conserved end residues are part of each CDR3. D genes are given only for firm matches. Only some rows state a clone size, as once, few, many or a class for expanded clones.

J,D,size,V,CDR3,DNA
TRBJ1-2,TRBD1,few,TRBV15,CATSTRTGDNYGYTF,TGTGCCACCAGCACTAGGACAGGGGATAACTATGGCTACACCTTC
TRBJ1-3,.,many,TRBV3-1,CASSLVEGNTIYF,TGTGCCAGCAGCCTCGTGGAGGGAAACACCATATATTTT
TRBJ1-1,.,many,TRBV9,CASSGLDIEAFF,TGTGCCAGCAGCGGCTTGGACATCGAAGCTTTCTTT
TRBJ2-1,TRBD1,few,TRBV29-1,CSVEIDRGEQFF,TGCAGCGTTGAAATCGACAGGGGTGAGCAGTTCTTC
TRBJ1-1,.,.,TRBV7-2,CASSFSNTDREAFF,TGTGCCAGCAGCTTTAGCAATACCGACAGGGAAGCTTTCTTT
TRBJ2-3,TRBD2,.,TRBV25-1,CASSGTSGSGQYF,TGTGCCAGCAGTGGGACTAGCGGGAGCGGGCAGTATTTT
TRBJ2-5,TRBD2,.,TRBV7-7,CASSNLAGGKETQYF,TGTGCTAGCAGCAATCTAGCGGGGGGAAAAGAGACCCAGTACTTC
TRBJ2-1,TRBD1,few,TRBV28,CASSSIGQGAGNEQFF,TGTGCCAGCAGTTCGATCGGACAGGGGGCGGGGAATGAGCAGTTCTTC
TRBJ1-5,TRBD1,.,TRBV7-8,CASSPFQGGSNQPQHF,TGTGCCAGCAGCCCATTCCAGGGGGGTAGCAATCAGCCCCAGCATTTT
TRBJ1-2,.,.,TRBV6-5,CASSSRSANYGYTF,TGTGCCAGCAGTTCCCGATCCGCTAACTATGGCTACACCTTC
TRBJ2-3,TRBD2,.,TRBV24-1,CATSGRGTSFLKGGDTQYF,TGTGCCACCAGTGGAAGAGGGACTAGCTTTTTGAAGGGGGGAGATACGCAGTATTTT
TRBJ1-2,.,many,TRBV6-5,CASSYRQLGYYGYTF,TGTGCCAGCAGTTATCGACAGTTGGGGTACTATGGCTACACCTTC
TRBJ2-3,.,few,TRBV2,CASSDAQKPDTQYF,TGTGCCAGCAGTGATGCCCAGAAGCCCGATACGCAGTATTTT
TRBJ1-5,.,.,TRBV19,CASSIRTGGQPQHF,TGTGCCAGTAGTATAAGGACGGGGGGTCAGCCCCAGCATTTT
TRBJ2-7,TRBD2,few,TRBV4-2,CASSQLTGTSPGEQYF,TGTGCCAGCAGCCAACTCACCGGGACTAGCCCGGGCGAGCAGTACTTC
TRBJ1-1,.,few,TRBV7-9,CASSPPRGGTEAFF,TGTGCCAGCAGCCCCCCCCGGGGGGGCACTGAAGCTTTCTTT
TRBJ2-2,.,.,TRBV11-2,CASSLHAGELFF,TGTGCCAGCAGCTTGCATGCCGGGGAGCTGTTTTTT
TRBJ2-7,.,.,TRBV25-1,CASNPQGTAYEQYF,TGTGCCAGCAACCCGCAGGGGACCGCCTACGAGCAGTACTTC
TRBJ1-5,.,few,TRBV28,CASKSDRLGQPQHF,TGTGCCAGCAAATCGGACCGACTGGGTCAGCCCCAGCATTTT
TRBJ2-7,.,.,TRBV7-9,CASSFEGMSSYEQYF,TGTGCCAGCAGCTTCGAGGGGATGAGCTCCTACGAGCAGTACTTC
TRBJ2-7,TRBD1,.,TRBV6-5,CASSYSGQTSSYEQYF,TGTGCCAGCAGTTACTCGGGACAGACGAGCTCCTACGAGCAGTACTTC
TRBJ2-6,.,once,TRBV7-9,CATPLGRSGANVLAF,TGTGCCACCCCTTTAGGTCGTTCTGGGGCCAACGTCCTGGCTTTC
TRBJ2-2,.,few,TRBV7-3,CASSLTRPTGELFF,TGTGCCAGCAGCTTAACTAGACCCACCGGGGAGCTGTTTTTT
TRBJ1-3,.,few,TRBV20-1,CSARVTEMNSGNTIYF,TGCAGTGCTAGAGTAACAGAGATGAACTCTGGAAACACCATATATTTT
TRBJ1-1,.,few,TRBV9,CASSTLGNTEAFF,TGTGCCAGCAGCACTCTGGGGAACACTGAAGCTTTCTTT